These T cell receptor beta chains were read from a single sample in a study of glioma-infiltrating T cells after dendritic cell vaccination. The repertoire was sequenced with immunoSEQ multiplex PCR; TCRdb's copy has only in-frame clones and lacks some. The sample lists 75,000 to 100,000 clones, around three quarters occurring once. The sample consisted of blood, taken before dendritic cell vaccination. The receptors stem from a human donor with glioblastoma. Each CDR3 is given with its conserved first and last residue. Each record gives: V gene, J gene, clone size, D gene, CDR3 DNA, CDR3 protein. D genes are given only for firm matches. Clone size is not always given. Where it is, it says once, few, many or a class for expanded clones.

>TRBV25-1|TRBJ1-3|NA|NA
TGTGCCAGCAGCATCATCGGGGCAGGGGCCATATATTTT
CASSIIGAGAIYF
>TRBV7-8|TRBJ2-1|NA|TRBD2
TGTGCCAGCAGCGCCCTAGCGGGGGGGCAGCAGTTCTTC
CASSALAGGQQFF
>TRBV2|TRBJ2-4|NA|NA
TGTGCCGGCAGGTTGGGGCTACTAAAAAACATTCAGTACTTC
CAGRLGLLKNIQYF
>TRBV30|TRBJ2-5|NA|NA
TGTGCCTGGGGGGGGGAGACCCAGTACTTC
CAWGGETQYF
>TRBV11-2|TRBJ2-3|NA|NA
TGTGCCAGCAGCTTAGGGCTAGCGCGCACAGATACGCAGTATTTT
CASSLGLARTDTQYF
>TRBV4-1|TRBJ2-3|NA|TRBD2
TGCGCCAGCAGCCAAGATCCCATAGCGGGAGGTGATGGTACAGATACGCAGTATTTT
CASSQDPIAGGDGTDTQYF
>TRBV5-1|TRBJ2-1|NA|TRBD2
TGCGCCAGCAGCTCCGTAGCGGGTAAAGGATACAATGAGCAGTTCTTC
CASSSVAGKGYNEQFF
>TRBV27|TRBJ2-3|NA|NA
TGTGCCAGCGGTGGGTGGGGGGGCCCCTCAGATACGCAGTATTTT
CASGGWGGPSDTQYF
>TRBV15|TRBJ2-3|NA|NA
TGTGCCACCAGCAGGGGACTCGCCTCGGGCACAGATACGCAGTATTTT
CATSRGLASGTDTQYF
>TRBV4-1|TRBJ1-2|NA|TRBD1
TGCGCCAGCAGCCTCGGGGGACAGGGGGCGGTTGGCTACACCTTC
CASSLGGQGAVGYTF
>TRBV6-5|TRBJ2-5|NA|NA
TGTGCCAGCAGTTACTCGTACCTCGAGGGAGAGACCCAGTACTTC
CASSYSYLEGETQYF
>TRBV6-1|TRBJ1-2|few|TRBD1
TGTGCCAGCAGTGCCCTCCCTGGGGGCAGGGGGCGAGGTGGCTACACCTTC
CASSALPGGRGRGGYTF
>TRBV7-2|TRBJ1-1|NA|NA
TGTGCCAGCAGCTTAGAGAATTTGCGCACTGAAGCTTTCTTT
CASSLENLRTEAFF
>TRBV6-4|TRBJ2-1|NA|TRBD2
TGTGCCAGCAGTGACTCGACTAGCGGGAGAAAGGGGAATGAGCAGTTCTTC
CASSDSTSGRKGNEQFF
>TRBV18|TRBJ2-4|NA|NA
TGTGCCAGCTCACCTAAGGCAGAACTACTAGCCAAAAACATTCAGTACTTC
CASSPKAELLAKNIQYF
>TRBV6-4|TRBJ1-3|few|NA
TGTGCCAGCAGTGAGACACTCCAAAGCACCATATATTTT
CASSETLQSTIYF
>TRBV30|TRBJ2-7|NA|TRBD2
TGTGCCTGGAGTGTCTTCCGTCGCGGGAGGGGGGCCTACGAGCAGTACTTC
CAWSVFRRGRGAYEQYF
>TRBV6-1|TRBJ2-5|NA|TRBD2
TGTGCCAGCAGGACCCTACTAGCGGCTGGGACCCAGTACTTC
CASRTLLAAGTQYF
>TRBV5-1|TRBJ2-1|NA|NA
TGCGCCAGCAGCCCCCGGACAGCGCCCACCTACAATGAGCAGCTCTTC
CASSPRTAPTYNEQLF
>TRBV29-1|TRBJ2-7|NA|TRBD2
TGCAGCGTTAGCGGGGGTGGCTACGAGCAGTACTTC
CSVSGGGYEQYF